The 10 T cell receptor beta chains below all came from one sample that was sequenced in a study of Graves' ophthalmopathy and Graves' hyperthyroidism. Investigators amplified TCR beta CDR3 regions from RNA transcripts. HTBI primers were employed in first-round RT-PCR, then a second-round multiplex PCR followed. MiXCR was run by TCRdb on the multiplex PCR reads, yielding one entry per CDR3 protein. The sample shows 740,000 or so distinct CDR3 sequences, approximately 40% of them seen only once. The source material was peripheral blood. Receptor source: an adult man with Graves' ophthalmopathy.

This clonotype appeared a few times. The rearrangement links TRBV7-6 to TRBJ1-1; no clear D gene. Trimming shortened V by 6 bases and J by 1 base, and 18 bases separated the two germline ends. This CDR3 has 16 amino acids. Germline lookup yields CDR1 SGHVS and CDR2 FNYEAQ. The CDR3 DNA follows: TGTGCCAGCAGTCCTGTTTTCGGGCCAGAGAACACTGAAGCTTTCTTT. This codes for CASSPVFGPENTEAFF.

At least ten counts were recorded for this clonotype. The chain recombines TRBV10-2 with TRBJ1-1, with D possibly matching TRBD1 (5 bases). The CDR3 runs to 12 residues. Germline V gene data show CDR1 as WSHSY and CDR2 as SAAADI. V lost 10 bases to trimming and J lost 8 bases, with 17 bases between them. The CDR3 bases are TGCGCCACCATTGGGAAGGGGACGGAAGCTTTCTTT. It yields the protein CATIGKGTEAFF.

This clonotype was seen ten or more times. This chain joins TRBV12-3 or TRBV12-4 and TRBJ1-5; a weak D match, TRBD1 (6 bases). The CDR3 spans 14 residues. V was cut by 7 bases and J by 0 bases, with 10 bases left in between. The CDR3 region is CASTHRASNQPQHF. CDR3 nucleotides: TGTGCCAGCACTCACAGGGCTAGCAATCAGCCCCAGCATTTT.

The chain joins TRBV7-9 to TRBJ2-7; possibly TRBD2 for D (6 bases). V dropped 3 bases and J dropped 2 bases, with 11 bases sitting between them. There are 14 residues in the CDR3. Germline CDR1 and CDR2: SEHNR and FQNEAQ (reference sequence). The CDR3 DNA follows: TGTGCCAGCAGCTTGGTAGCGGAGGCCTACGAGCAGTACTTC. Encoded protein: CASSLVAEAYEQYF.

This clonotype appeared many times. The rearrangement links TRBV29-1 to TRBJ1-2; D remains ambiguous. The CDR3 spans 13 residues. Germline CDR1 is SQVTM and CDR2 is ANQGSEA. Trimming pared 1 base from V and 1 base from J, leaving 7 bases between. The CDR3 spells CSVEVKGNYGYTF. For the CDR3, the DNA is TGCAGCGTTGAAGTAAAGGGTAACTATGGCTACACCTTC.

The chain has TRBV9 and TRBJ2-5, with 9 bases aligning to TRBD2. The CDR3 contains 17 residues. V gave up 2 bases and J gave up 4 bases; unmatched junction bases: 12. Per the germline V gene, CDR1 is SGDLS and CDR2 is YYNGEE. CDR3 protein: CASSVKTSGFGGETQYF. CDR3 nucleotides: TGTGCCAGCAGCGTCAAGACTAGCGGCTTTGGTGGAGAGACCCAGTACTTC.

The sample holds a few counts of this clonotype. The DNA of the CDR3 is TGTGCCAGCAGCTCCAGCAATATGGGGCCAACTAATGAAAAACTGTTTTTT. This encodes CASSSSNMGPTNEKLFF. The chain joins TRBV7-9 to TRBJ1-4; weak D call: TRBD1 (5 bases). CDR3 length: 17 amino acids. Germline V gene lookup returns CDR1 SEHNR and CDR2 FQNEAQ (reference sequence). The V end was cut by 4 bases, the J end by 0 bases, with 15 bases between.

As regards this clonotype: Since a much larger clone is just one base distant, this may be a read error. The chain employs TRBV29-1 and TRBJ2-7, with TRBD2 identical over 12 bases. With V trimmed by 4 bases and J by 3 bases, 4 bases remained unmatched. This CDR3 is built from 14 residues. Germline CDR1 is SQVTM and CDR2 is ANQGSEA. The DNA of the CDR3 is TGCAGCGTTGCTGGACTAGCGGGAAACTACGAGCAGTACTTC. Protein: CSVAGLAGNYEQYF.

This chain uses TRBV7-9 with TRBJ1-6; weak D call: TRBD1 (5 bases). The CDR3 spans 14 residues. V was clipped by 8 bases and J by 12 bases, with 20 bases between them. Germline V gives CDR1 SEHNR, CDR2 FQNEAQ (reference sequence). CDR3 DNA sequence: TGTGCCAGCTCACCACAGGAGGGTCGTCGACCCCTCCACTTT. This encodes CASSPQEGRRPLHF.

Many counts were recorded for this clonotype. The rearrangement joins TRBV20-1 to TRBJ2-6; 8 bases fit TRBD1. The germline gives CDR1 DFQATT, CDR2 SNEGSKA (reference sequence). The CDR3 is 14 residues long. V lost 7 bases to trimming and J lost 0 bases; unmatched junction nucleotides: 2. The CDR3: CSGQGSSGANVLTF. The CDR3 DNA reads TGCAGTGGACAGGGGAGCTCTGGGGCCAACGTCCTGACTTTC.